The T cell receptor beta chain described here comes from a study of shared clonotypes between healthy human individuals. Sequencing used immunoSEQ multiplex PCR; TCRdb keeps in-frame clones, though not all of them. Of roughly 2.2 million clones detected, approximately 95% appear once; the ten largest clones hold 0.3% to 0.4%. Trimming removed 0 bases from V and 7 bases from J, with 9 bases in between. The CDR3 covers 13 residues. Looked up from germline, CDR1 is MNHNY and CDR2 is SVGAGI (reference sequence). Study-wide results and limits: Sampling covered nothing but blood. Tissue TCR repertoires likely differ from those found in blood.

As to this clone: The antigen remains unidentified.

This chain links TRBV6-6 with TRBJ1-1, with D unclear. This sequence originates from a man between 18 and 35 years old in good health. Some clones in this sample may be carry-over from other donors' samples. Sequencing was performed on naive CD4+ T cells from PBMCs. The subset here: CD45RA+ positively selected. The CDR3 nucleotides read TGTGCCAGCAGTTACTCGTTGGAGAGTGAAGCTTTCTTT. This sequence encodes CASSYSLESEAFF.